This T cell receptor beta chain is drawn from a study of CD8+CD57+ T cells in acquired aplastic anemia (dated by TCRdb to about 2018). Notes on the research overall: On average, sorted CD4+ and CD8+ cells yielded about 3 ug of extracted DNA, with a range of 0.2 to 27.4 ug. Mean read counts for healthy donor samples were 8.5 million to 10.8 million for CD4+ cells and 11.0 million for CD8+ cells. The investigation overall reported the following: About 30 CD8+ CDR3 sequences were found to be shared between patients and controls, but these sequences appeared to be highly expressed in patients and within the immunodominant clones of the patients. Patients and healthy controls showed no significant difference in CD8+ Simpson's diversity (P=0.060).

TCR beta VDJ combination and CDR3 sequence profiling used genomic DNA as the template. TCR repertoire sequencing was run on an Illumina HiSeq 2000. In the source study's methods: TRBV/TRBJ rearrangement plots, CDR3 size and DJ length profiles, and Simpson's diversity index were used to evaluate the repertoires. Whichever DNA sequence was most abundant in the deep sequencing data was defined as the immunodominant clone. CDR3 amino acid sequences were screened for sharing across subjects and were compared with published repertoires and the VDJdb database. The public reads were reanalyzed by TCRdb: fastp trimming at Q25, MiXCR alignment, in-frame beta chains only. Under each unique CDR3 protein, matching rows form one entry showing the most common genes and DNA. Clone size and V and J calls follow TCRdb, not the original study. Counted in this sample were approximately 98,000 distinct CDR3 sequences; 40% to 65% of them appeared once. About 32% of the sample rests with the top ten.

For this clonotype: Its binding antigen is unknown. Base qualities are not at hand, and no much larger clone is one base apart.

The study deep-sequenced TCR repertoires of sorted CD4+ and CD8+ blood T cells from severe aplastic anemia patients and healthy subjects. Ficoll-Paque density gradient centrifugation was used to isolate peripheral blood mononuclear cells. Before DNA extraction, CD4+ and CD8+ T cells were sorted with FACS or magnetic beads. The cysteine opens and the phenylalanine closes a CDR3 of 14 amino acids. Of all the DNA, just the CDR3 is kept, 42 bases in frame from base 1. According to the germline V gene (reference sequence), CDR1 reads SEHNR and CDR2 reads FQNEAQ. A distance of 10 bases separates the germline ends of V and J, which lose 3 bases and 1 base respectively.

Sequenced input: sorted CD4+, CD8+, or CD8+CD57+ T cells (not recorded which) from PBMCs. This receptor chain uses TRBV7-9 and TRBJ2-7, and the D gene may be TRBD1, 6 bases matching. The clonotype was recovered from a human donor in good health, serving as a control. The CDR3: CASSFTGLSYEQYF. In nucleotides, the sequence is TGTGCCAGCAGCTTCACAGGGCTTTCCTACGAGCAGTACTTC. Here the CDR3 is joined to the reference TRBV7-9 and TRBJ2-7 genes, and the full variable domain is: DTGVSQNPRHKITKRGQNVTFRCDPISEHNRLYWYRQTLGQGPEFLTYFQNEAQLEKSRLLSDRFSAERPKGSFSTLEIQRTEQGDSAMYLCASSFTGLSYEQYFGPGTRLTVT.